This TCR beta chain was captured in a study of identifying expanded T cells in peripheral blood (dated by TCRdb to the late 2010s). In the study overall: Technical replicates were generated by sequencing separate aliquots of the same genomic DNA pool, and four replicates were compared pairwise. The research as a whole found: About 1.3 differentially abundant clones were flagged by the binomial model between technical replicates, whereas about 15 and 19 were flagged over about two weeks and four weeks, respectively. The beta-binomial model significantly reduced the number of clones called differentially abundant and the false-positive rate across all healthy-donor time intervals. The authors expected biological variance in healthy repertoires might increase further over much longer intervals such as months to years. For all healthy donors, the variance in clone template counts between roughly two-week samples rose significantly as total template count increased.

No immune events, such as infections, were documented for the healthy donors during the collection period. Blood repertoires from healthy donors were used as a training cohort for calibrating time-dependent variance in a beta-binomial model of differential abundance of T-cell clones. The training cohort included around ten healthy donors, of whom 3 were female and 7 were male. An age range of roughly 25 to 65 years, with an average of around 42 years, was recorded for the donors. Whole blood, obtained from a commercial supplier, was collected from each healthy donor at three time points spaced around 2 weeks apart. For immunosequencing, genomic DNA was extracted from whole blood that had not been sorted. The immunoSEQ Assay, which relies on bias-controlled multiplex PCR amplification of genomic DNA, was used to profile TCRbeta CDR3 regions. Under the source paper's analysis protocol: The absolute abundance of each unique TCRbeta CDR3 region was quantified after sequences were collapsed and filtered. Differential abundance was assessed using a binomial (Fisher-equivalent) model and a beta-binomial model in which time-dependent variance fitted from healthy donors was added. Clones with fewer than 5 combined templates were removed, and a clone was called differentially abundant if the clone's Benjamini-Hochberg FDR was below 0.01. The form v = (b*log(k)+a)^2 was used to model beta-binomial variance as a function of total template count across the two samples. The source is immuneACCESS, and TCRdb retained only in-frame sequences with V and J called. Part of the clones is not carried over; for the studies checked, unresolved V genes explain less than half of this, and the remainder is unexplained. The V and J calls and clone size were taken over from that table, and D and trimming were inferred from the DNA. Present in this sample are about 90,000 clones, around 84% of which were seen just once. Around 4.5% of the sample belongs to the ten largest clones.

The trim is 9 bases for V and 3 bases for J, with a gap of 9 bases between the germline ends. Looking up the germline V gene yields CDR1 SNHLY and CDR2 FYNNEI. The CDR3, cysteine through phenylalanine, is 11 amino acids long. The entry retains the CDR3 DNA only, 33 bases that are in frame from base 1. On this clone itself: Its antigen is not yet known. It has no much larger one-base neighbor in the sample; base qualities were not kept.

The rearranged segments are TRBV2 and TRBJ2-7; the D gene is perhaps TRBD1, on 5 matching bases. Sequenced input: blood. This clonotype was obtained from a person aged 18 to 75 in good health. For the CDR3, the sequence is CASTRVYEQYF. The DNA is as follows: TGTGCCAGTACCAGGGTCTACGAGCAGTACTTC.